One and the same sample provided the 9 T cell receptor beta chains below, sequenced in a study of cytomegalovirus exposure and HLA in healthy donors. 13 Jbeta primers and 60 Vbeta primers were used for the PCR. Profiling relied on immunoSEQ multiplex PCR, and the TCRdb table lists in-frame clones only, not all of them. The sample yields tens of thousands of clones, of which the top ten take up about 3.8%. Sequenced material: PBMCs. The receptor set was obtained from a female donor in good health and CMV-seropositive.

The rearrangement uses TRBV9 and TRBJ2-6; a possible D gene is TRBD1 (6 bases). V lost 3 bases to trimming and J lost 2 bases, with 21 bases between them. Germline V gene data show CDR1 as SGDLS and CDR2 as YYNGEE. This CDR3 has 19 residues. DNA of the CDR3: TGTGCCAGCAGCGGGATCCCTGACAGGTCTGGCCCTGGGGCCAACGTCCTGACTTTC. Translation gives CASSGIPDRSGPGANVLTF.

V usage is TRBV7-2 and J usage is TRBJ2-5; 10 bases match TRBD2. This CDR3 contains 16 residues. Germline lookup yields CDR1 SGHTA and CDR2 FQGNSA. J was trimmed by 4 bases and V by 1 base; bases with no gene match: 6. DNA of the CDR3: TGTGCCAGCAGCTTAGTAGCGGGGGGCGTGGGAGAGACCCAGTACTTC. Translating it yields CASSLVAGGVGETQYF.

The chain uses TRBV7-9 and TRBJ1-2; 8 positions match TRBD1. V lost 5 bases, J lost 4 bases, and 6 bases stayed unmatched. This CDR3 contains 14 residues. CDR1 and CDR2 (germline): SEHNR, FQNEAQ (reference sequence). CDR3 coding DNA: TGTGCCAGCAGCCCGATGGACAGGGTCTATGGCTACACCTTC. Translating gives CASSPMDRVYGYTF.

This chain connects TRBV6-5 to TRBJ1-5; TRBD1 aligns across 9 bases. The CDR3 length is 16 residues. V gave up 4 bases and J gave up 4 bases; unmatched junction bases: 8. The germline V gene has CDR1 MNHEY and CDR2 SVGAGI. The CDR3 DNA follows: TGTGCCAGCAGTTCCCGAACAGGGGGCTTTAATCAGCCCCAGCATTTT. It yields the protein CASSSRTGGFNQPQHF.

The chain employs TRBV9 and TRBJ1-2; TRBD1 might be the D (5 bases). Germline loops: CDR1 SGDLS, CDR2 YYNGEE. The V gene lost 7 bases and the J gene lost 8 bases, with 15 bases spanning the gap. The CDR3 spans 12 residues. In DNA form, the CDR3 reads TGTGCCAGCCAAAGGACAATCGGCGGCTACACCTTC. It encodes CASQRTIGGYTF.

The chain is built from TRBV5-6 and TRBJ1-3; 7 nucleotides line up with TRBD1. CDR1 is SGHDT, CDR2 YYEEEE, per germline. The CDR3 is 15 residues long. V shed 4 bases and J 0 bases; nucleotides not matched to a gene: 4. CDR3 in amino acids: CASSADRVSGNTIYF. The CDR3, as DNA: TGTGCCAGCAGCGCAGACAGGGTCTCTGGAAACACCATATATTTT.

V gene TRBV28 combines with J gene TRBJ2-4; D might be TRBD1 (6 bases). Germline V gene data show CDR1 as MDHEN and CDR2 as SYDVKM. V was clipped by 6 bases and J by 6 bases, with 12 bases between them. There are 13 residues in the CDR3. Written as DNA, the CDR3 is TGTGCCAGCAGGTCCACAGGGTTAAACATTCAGTACTTC. Residues: CASRSTGLNIQYF.

The chain carries TRBV4-3 and TRBJ1-4; 7 bases map to TRBD1. This CDR3 has 14 amino acids. With V trimmed by 4 bases and J by 6 bases, 5 bases remained unmatched. Germline CDR1 reads LGHNA; CDR2 reads YSLEER. The CDR3 here is CASSPPGGHEKLFF. CDR3 nucleotide sequence: TGCGCCAGCAGCCCTCCAGGGGGTCATGAAAAACTGTTTTTT.

The CDR3 region is CASSQGLAEDEQYF. The CDR3, as DNA: TGCGCCAGCAGCCAAGGACTAGCGGAGGACGAGCAGTACTTC. V and J are TRBV4-1 and TRBJ2-7; 9 bases map to TRBD2. After removal of 1 base from V and 5 bases from J, the junction contained 3 bases not matched to a gene. CDR1 and CDR2 from the germline V gene are MGHRA and YSYEKL. The CDR3 contains 14 residues.